The clone carrying this T cell receptor (beta chain) occurred many times. The data derive from a study of T-cell reconstitution after alpha-beta-depleted transplantation in children. The CDR3 has 15 amino acids. Germline CDR1 is DFQATT and CDR2 is SNEGSKA (reference sequence). Trimming took off 3 bases at V and 2 bases at J, with 15 bases between the two ends. Molecular barcoding with unique molecular identifiers was used for the TCRbeta library. TCRdb re-derived calls from the PCR reads in MiXCR, one entry per CDR3 protein. This sample has hundreds of thousands of distinct CDR3 sequences, with roughly 15% found just once.

This receptor was obtained from a human donor who donated a stem cell graft to a child with acute myeloid leukemia. The rearrangement joins TRBV20-1 to TRBJ2-3; D may match TRBD1 or TRBD2 (5 bases each). This specimen consisted of PBMCs from the stem cell graft donor, obtained from the stem cell graft. In nucleotides, the CDR3 is TGCAGTGCTAGTTACAGGTCGGGGCCCACAGATACGCAGTATTTT. This translates into CSASYRSGPTDTQYF.